Following are 3 T cell receptor beta chains from one sample sequenced in a study of cytomegalovirus exposure and HLA in healthy donors. 13 Jbeta primers and 60 Vbeta primers were used for the PCR. The table came from immunoSEQ multiplex PCR; TCRdb's copy has only in-frame clones and leaves some out. This sample has around 100,000 clones; 84% occur once, and the top ten carry around 1.9%. Input material: PBMCs. The source is a man between 18 and 29 years old in good health and CMV-seronegative.

The CDR3 here is CASSYSPGSHYEQYF. The CDR3 coding sequence is TGTGCCAGCAGTTACTCACCGGGATCTCACTACGAGCAGTACTTC. This chain connects TRBV6-5 to TRBJ2-7; D possibly corresponds to TRBD2 (5 bases). Deletions cut 0 bases from V and 3 bases from J, with 12 bases between. This CDR3 has 15 residues. Germline V gene sequence: CDR1 MNHEY, CDR2 SVGAGI.

The J gene is TRBJ1-2, the V gene TRBV5-1, with 8 bases matching TRBD1. The V gene end was trimmed by 4 bases and the J gene end by 4 bases; junction bases not matched to a gene: 9. The CDR3 contains 15 residues. Germline lookup yields CDR1 SGHRS and CDR2 YFSETQ. In nucleotides, the CDR3 is TGCGCCAGCAGCCTAGAAGGACAGGGTCGCTATGGCTACACCTTC. Its protein is CASSLEGQGRYGYTF. Based on the CDR3 plus reference TRBV5-1 and TRBJ1-2, the full variable domain is KAGVTQTPRYLIKTRGQQVTLSCSPISGHRSVSWYQQTPGQGLQFLFEYFSETQRNKGNFPGRFSGRQFSNSRSEMNVSTLELGDSALYLCASSLEGQGRYGYTFGSGTRLTVV.

This clone has just a few counts. The J gene is TRBJ1-5, the V gene TRBV6-1, with D hard to call. V dropped 4 bases and J dropped 7 bases, with 11 bases sitting between them. This CDR3 region has 13 residues. CDR1 is MNHNS and CDR2 is SASEGT in the germline V gene. The CDR3 sequence: CASSGDPGQPQHF. CDR3 coding DNA: TGTGCCAGCAGTGGGGATCCGGGGCAGCCCCAGCATTTT.